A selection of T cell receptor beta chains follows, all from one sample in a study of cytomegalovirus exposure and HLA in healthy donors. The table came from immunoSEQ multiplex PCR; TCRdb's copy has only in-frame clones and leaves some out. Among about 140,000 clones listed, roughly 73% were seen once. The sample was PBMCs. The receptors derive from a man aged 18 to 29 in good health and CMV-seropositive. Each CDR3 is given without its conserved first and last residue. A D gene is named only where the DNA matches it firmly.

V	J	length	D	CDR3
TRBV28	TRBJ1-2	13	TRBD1	ASSSPRDSPYGYT
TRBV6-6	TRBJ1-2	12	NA	ASSYSPGDYGYT
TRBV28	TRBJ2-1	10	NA	ASSLRGGRQF
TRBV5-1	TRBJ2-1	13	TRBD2	ASSLASPGRGEQF
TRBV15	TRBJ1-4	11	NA	ATVLTRGEKLF
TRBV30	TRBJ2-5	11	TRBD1	AWSDRVPETQY
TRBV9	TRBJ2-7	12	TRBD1	ASSVRDRDYEQY
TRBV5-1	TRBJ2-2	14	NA	ASSLLARGLGGELF
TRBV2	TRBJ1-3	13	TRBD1	ASRSYRGPGNTIY
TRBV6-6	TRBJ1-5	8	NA	ATARQPQH
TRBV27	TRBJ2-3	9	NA	ASIRGDTQY
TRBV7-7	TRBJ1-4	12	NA	AYRVFLLNEKLF
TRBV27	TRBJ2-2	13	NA	ASRQGRANTGELF
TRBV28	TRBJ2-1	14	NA	ASSTPRGSSYNEQF
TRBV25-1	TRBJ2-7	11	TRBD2	ASALAGFYEQY
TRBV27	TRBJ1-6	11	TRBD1	ASSDRGRSPLH
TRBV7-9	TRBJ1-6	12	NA	ASSLAGDGSPPH
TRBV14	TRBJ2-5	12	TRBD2	ASSQVGLAGAFY
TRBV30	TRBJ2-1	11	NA	AWRRPGLDEQF
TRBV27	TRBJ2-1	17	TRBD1	ASSLWTIWVRGYPPEQF
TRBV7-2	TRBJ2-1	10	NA	ASSPYHNEQF
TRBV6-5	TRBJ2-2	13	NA	ARGLAPRGTGELF
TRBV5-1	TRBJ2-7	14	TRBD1	ASSPVESDRGYEQY
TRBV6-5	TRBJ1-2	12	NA	ASSYRRAGYGYT
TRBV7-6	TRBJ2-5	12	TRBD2	ASSLSGRSETQY
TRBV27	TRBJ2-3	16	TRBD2	ASSPLAGGLWGTDTQY
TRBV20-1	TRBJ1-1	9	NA	SATGDTEAF